This T cell receptor beta chain was sequenced for a study of T cell changes during pregnancy in multiple sclerosis. Germline CDR1 is SGHVS and CDR2 is FNYEAQ. The CDR3 spans 19 residues. The trim removed 4 bases at V and 0 bases at J, leaving 15 bases unmatched. The table came from immunoSEQ multiplex PCR; TCRdb's copy has only in-frame clones and leaves some out. The data contain approximately 99,000 clones, approximately 93% of them singletons. V and J are TRBV7-6 and TRBJ2-4; 7 bases fit TRBD1. The specimen was peripheral blood, collected after pregnancy. The sequence came from a female donor with multiple sclerosis, enrolled in a pregnancy study. The chain's CDR3 is CASSSPKTGSDLAKNIQYF. The CDR3 DNA reads as TGTGCCAGCAGCTCACCAAAGACAGGGTCCGATCTAGCCAAAAACATTCAGTACTTC.